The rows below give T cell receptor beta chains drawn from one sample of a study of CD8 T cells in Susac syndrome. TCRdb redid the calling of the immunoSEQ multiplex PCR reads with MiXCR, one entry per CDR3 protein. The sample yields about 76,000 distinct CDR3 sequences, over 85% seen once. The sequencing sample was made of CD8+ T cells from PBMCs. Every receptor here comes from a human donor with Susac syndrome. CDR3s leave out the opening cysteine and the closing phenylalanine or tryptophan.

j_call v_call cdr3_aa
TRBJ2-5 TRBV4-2 ASSQAQEKGETQY
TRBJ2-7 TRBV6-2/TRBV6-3 ASSPRTSGIYEQY
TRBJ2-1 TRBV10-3 AISESAGIYNEQF
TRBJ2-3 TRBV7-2 ASSSDHVDTQY
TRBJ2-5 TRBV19 ASSSTSGRTETQY
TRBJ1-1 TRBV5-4 ASSLDGHTLNTEAF
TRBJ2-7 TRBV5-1 ASSFGGFYEQY
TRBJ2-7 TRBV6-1 ASSELAGYYEQY
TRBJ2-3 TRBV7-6 ASSLAGTSDTDTQY
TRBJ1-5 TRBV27 ASSSAGTGGGNQPQH
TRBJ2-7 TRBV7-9 ASSLPSTSGSSYEQY
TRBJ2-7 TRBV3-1 ASSQVDHYEQY
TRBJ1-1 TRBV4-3 ASSQDGESEAF
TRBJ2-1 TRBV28 ASNRRRLSYNEQF